This T cell receptor (beta chain) was sequenced for a study of T cells in localized non-small cell lung cancer (dated by TCRdb to between 2020 and 2021). Study-level background: T cell repertoires of 200 to 250 early-stage NSCLC patients were analyzed, with tumors being compared against uninvolved tumor-adjacent lungs. All 220 or so NSCLC patients in the cohort were treatment-naive and had localized lung tumors that were resected. NSCLC patients had a mean age of approximately 72 years, and 129 were male and nearly 110 female.

At diagnosis, tumor, uninvolved tumor-adjacent lung and peripheral blood were collected and then preserved as a mix of FFPE and fresh-frozen material. For TCR repertoire profiling, blood samples were analyzed in the form of peripheral blood mononuclear cells. General findings and caveats noted by the study authors: Because multi-region sequencing of the tumors was not done, intratumor heterogeneity could not be ruled out. Since the design was exploratory, TCR variables were selected using unadjusted p-values with no false-discovery rate correction. Uninvolved tumor-adjacent lung showed the highest T cell clonality, higher than tumor, which suggests more focused antigenic responses in the uninvolved tumor-adjacent lung. A median of 57 of the top 100 tumor clones were detected in paired uninvolved adjacent lung, and 28 of these tumor clones were also found among the top 100 clones of the paired uninvolved adjacent lung. Longer overall survival was associated with higher T cell density in blood, whereas shorter survival was associated with higher clonality in adjacent lung.

On this clone itself: The specificity of this receptor is unknown. The input lacks base qualities; no much larger clone sits a single base away.

The immunoSEQ Assay was used to sequence TCR beta CDR3 regions from DNA. From the authors' description of their analysis: T cell density was computed as TCR beta template counts normalized to usable DNA estimated by amplifying housekeeping genes. Richness was estimated with the preseqR package, extrapolating to 400,000 templates for PBMC samples and 120,000 templates for tissue samples. Clonality was calculated as one minus Pielou's evenness. Tissue-enriched TCRs were identified by differential abundance testing using productive amino-acid clonotypes, minimum total count 5 and alpha 0.1. Repertoire overlap between compartments was quantified with the Jaccard Index and Morisita Overlap Index. GLIPH clustered TCR beta CDR3s with public tetramer-defined viral CDR3s; viral motifs required at least three viral sequences plus V-gene enrichment. TCRdb re-hosts the immuneACCESS table, in-frame sequences only. Its copies lack some clones; in the studies checked, an unresolved V gene accounts for under half of them, and the cause for the rest is not known. V and J calls and clone size are given by that table; D and trimming were obtained from the DNA. This sample lists around 78,000 clones; approximately 80% were detected once. In total, the top ten clones hold roughly 9.8% of the sample.

The sequence derives from a female donor of 60 years or more with stage I lung adenocarcinoma. The material sequenced was peripheral blood, taken before any cancer treatment.

The DNA is TGTGCCGGGGGACAATCTGGCACCATATATTTT. Protein translation: CAGGQSGTIYF. The chain uses TRBV6-1 and TRBJ1-3, with TRBD1 tentatively as D gene (6 bases match). Between the V and J ends, shortened by 11 bases and 9 bases respectively, the junction contains 14 bases. CDR3 length: 11 amino acids, cysteine to phenylalanine. Of all the DNA, just the CDR3 is kept, 33 bases in frame from base 1. As encoded in the germline V gene, CDR1 is MNHNS while CDR2 is SASEGT.